The next 9 T cell receptor beta chains were all read from a single sample in a study of vaccination effects on CD4 cells after COVID-19. ViraFEST used viral peptide pools to expand antigen-specific CD4+ T cells before sequencing. Cells that had been cultured for approximately ten days were the source of isolated CD4+ T cells. None of these healthy vaccinees had been infected with SARS-CoV-2 before vaccination. The antigens these receptors bind are not known. Generated by immunoSEQ multiplex PCR, the TCRdb table keeps only in-frame clones and is missing some. The sample yields around 19,000 clones, under 75% seen once. The input for sequencing was CD4+ T cells from PBMCs cultured with HCoV-NL63 spike peptides, taken before COVID-19 vaccination. Every receptor here comes from a human donor who received a COVID-19 vaccine.

The J gene is TRBJ2-5, the V gene TRBV3-1 (or the pseudogene TRBV3-2); unclear D gene. The CDR3 is 13 amino acids. The V end lost 1 base, the J end lost 1 base, and 4 bases lay between the germline ends. Germline CDR1 is LGHDT and CDR2 is YNNKEL (reference sequence). CDR3 residues: CASSQVLQETQYF. As DNA, the CDR3 is TGTGCCAGCAGCCAAGTTCTCCAAGAGACCCAGTACTTC.

CDR3 sequence reads: CASTLAINEQFF. The CDR3, as DNA: TGTGCCAGCACCCTGGCCATCAATGAGCAGTTCTTC. This chain links TRBV6-5 with TRBJ2-1; no reliable D call. The V end was cut by 7 bases, the J end by 6 bases, with 10 bases between. This CDR3 has 12 amino acids. In germline, CDR1 is MNHEY, CDR2 SVGAGI.

The chain employs TRBV27 and TRBJ2-3; D may be TRBD1 (5 bases). Trimming removed 6 bases from V and 7 bases from J, with 26 bases in between. This CDR3 comprises 17 residues. Germline values: CDR1 MNHEY, CDR2 SMNVEV (reference sequence). The CDR3 coding sequence is TGTGCCAGCAGCCCAACAGGTTCCGTGGTAGCCCACAATACGCAGTATTTT. It is translated as CASSPTGSVVAHNTQYF.

V and J are TRBV27 and TRBJ2-7; 11 bases fit TRBD1. Unmatched junction bases numbered 7, after V lost 5 bases and J lost 4 bases. Germline assignment: CDR1 MNHEY and CDR2 SMNVEV (reference sequence). The CDR3 sequence is 15 residues long. This CDR3 reads CASSLPGTGGYEQYF. CDR3 nucleotide sequence: TGTGCCAGCAGTCTCCCCGGGACAGGGGGATACGAGCAGTACTTC.

This chain uses TRBV24-1 with TRBJ2-3; D is tentatively TRBD1 or TRBD2 (5 bases each). Trimming took 7 bases from V and 6 from J, leaving 13 bases between them. The germline V gene has CDR1 KGHDR and CDR2 SFDVKD. CDR3 length: 13 residues. The CDR3 loop reads CATRGDGVDTQYF. As DNA, the CDR3 is TGTGCCACCAGAGGGGACGGAGTGGATACGCAGTATTTT.

The chain links TRBV5-1 to TRBJ2-3; tentatively, D is TRBD2 (5 bases). V was shortened by 1 base and J by 1 base, with 19 bases between the two germline ends. CDR1 SGHRS and CDR2 YFSETQ come from the germline V gene. This CDR3 is built from 18 residues. CDR3 sequence: CASSLTGVGVYRTDTQYF. DNA of the CDR3: TGCGCCAGCAGCTTGACGGGCGTCGGGGTTTATCGCACAGATACGCAGTATTTT.

This clone was seen a handful of times. The gene calls are TRBV6-5 and TRBJ1-6; D is possibly TRBD1 (5 bases). Germline V gene sequence: CDR1 MNHEY, CDR2 SVGAGI. The CDR3 covers 15 residues. V was cut by 7 bases and J by 7 bases, with 17 bases left in between. The CDR3 here is CASTIRQGGNSPLHF. As DNA, the CDR3 is TGTGCCAGCACCATACGTCAGGGTGGCAATTCACCCCTCCACTTT.

This chain joins TRBV30 and TRBJ1-1; D uncertain. This CDR3 has 11 amino acids. Germline CDR1 GTSNPN, CDR2 SVGIG (reference sequence). Trimming cost V 1 base and J 11 bases, with 11 bases left between them. The CDR3, as DNA: TGTGCCTGGAGTGCGACCGGGAGGGCTTTCTTT. Its protein is CAWSATGRAFF. The entire variable domain, with the rest obtained from reference TRBV30 and TRBJ1-1, is as follows: SQTIHQWPATLVQPVGSPLSLECTVEGTSNPNLYWYRQAAGRGLQLLFYSVGIGQISSEVPQNLSASRPQDRQFILSSKKLLLSDSGFYLCAWSATGRAFFGQGTRLTVV.

The chain carries TRBV24-1 and TRBJ2-3, with 8 bases matching TRBD1. V shed 4 bases, J shed 1 base, and the junction held 3 bases outside the gene matches. The CDR3 consists of 15 residues. The V gene's germline CDR1 is KGHDR and CDR2 SFDVKD. CDR3 region: CATSDTGQGTDTQYF. The CDR3 nucleotides are TGTGCCACCAGTGACACGGGACAGGGCACAGATACGCAGTATTTT.